The next 18 T cell receptor beta chains were all read from a single sample in a study of T-cell memory formation after mild COVID-19. TCRdb reprocessed the 5' RACE reads with MiXCR, giving one entry per CDR3 protein. The repertoire has 110,000 or so distinct CDR3 sequences, roughly 19% of them found once; the top ten carry approximately 5.1%. The sequencing input was PBMCs or a T cell subset sorted from them (not recorded which). Source of these receptors: a young man who had mild COVID-19 (a few samples of this study predate the infection). Cell type and time point are not known.

This clonotype was counted a few times. V is TRBV6-5 and J is TRBJ1-2; no clear D. With 2 bases removed from V and 0 bases from J, the gap between germline ends came to 7 bases. CDR1 and CDR2 from the germline V gene are MNHEY and SVGAGI. This CDR3 has 14 amino acids. CDR3 protein: CASSYDMTNYGYTF. CDR3 DNA sequence: TGTGCCAGCAGTTACGATATGACTAACTATGGCTACACCTTC.

Many counts were recorded for this clonotype. The chain employs TRBV6-1 and TRBJ2-3, with 8 nucleotides matching TRBD2. Germline assignment: CDR1 MNHNS and CDR2 SASEGT. There are 16 residues in the CDR3. Germline trimming cut 7 bases from V and 2 bases from J; bases unmatched to any gene: 11. CDR3 coding DNA: TGTGCCAGCACCATCGGCTTAGCGGGGCCCACAGATACGCAGTATTTT. This translates into CASTIGLAGPTDTQYF.

The genes are TRBV7-2 and TRBJ1-5; 10 bases are a match to TRBD1. There are 17 residues in the CDR3. The junction had 11 bases not matched to a gene; V was cut back by 2 bases and J by 7 bases. CDR1 SGHTA and CDR2 FQGNSA come from the germline V gene. For the CDR3, the DNA is TGTGCCAGCAGCTTACCAACGACAGGGGGCTTGGGGCAGCCCCAGCATTTT. Translating gives CASSLPTTGGLGQPQHF.

This clonotype has ten or more counts. The V gene is TRBV20-1, the J gene TRBJ1-5; 9 nucleotides align to TRBD1. The germline CDR1 and CDR2 sequences are DFQATT and SNEGSKA (reference sequence). CDR3 length: 14 residues. V lost 5 bases and J lost 6; bases outside the gene matches: 8. CDR3 residues: CSAATGGSSQPQHF. CDR3 sequence (DNA): TGCAGTGCTGCCACAGGGGGCTCAAGTCAGCCCCAGCATTTT.

This clonotype was detected only a few times. The V and J genes are TRBV7-8 and TRBJ2-5; tentative D call: TRBD1 (6 bases). The CDR3 is 15 residues long. V was cut by 5 bases and J by 5 bases, with 18 bases left in between. Germline V gene sequence: CDR1 SGHVS, CDR2 FQNEAQ. Written as DNA, the CDR3 is TGTGCCAGCAGCGGGGCCCCGAGGGGGTCGGAGACCCAGTACTTC. Protein product: CASSGAPRGSETQYF.

This clonotype occurred a few times. The V and J genes are TRBV6-5 and TRBJ1-6, with D tentatively TRBD1 (6 bases). V gave up 6 bases and J gave up 17 bases, with 20 bases separating them. CDR1 MNHEY and CDR2 SVGAGI come from the germline V gene. The CDR3 has 13 residues. DNA for the CDR3: TGTGCCAGCAGGCTTTCCACAGGGAACCCCGTCCACTTT. Residues: CASRLSTGNPVHF.

The chain couples TRBV6-5 to TRBJ2-1; TRBD2 matches at 7 bases. Looked up from germline, CDR1 is MNHEY and CDR2 is SVGAGI. The CDR3 contains 14 residues. Trimming removed 2 bases from V and 14 bases from J; junction bases left unmatched: 12. The DNA for the CDR3 is TGTGCCAGCAGTTACAGCGGGGAGGGGAATGGGGAGTTCTTC. This codes for CASSYSGEGNGEFF.

V usage is TRBV4-3 and J usage is TRBJ2-4, with 8 positions matching TRBD1. The CDR3 is made up of 15 amino acids. V gave up 2 bases and J gave up 7 bases; unmatched junction bases: 7. Per the germline V gene, CDR1 is LGHNA and CDR2 is YSLEER. The CDR3 loop reads CASSQRQGAGNIQYF. As DNA, the CDR3 is TGCGCCAGCAGCCAACGCCAGGGGGCCGGGAACATTCAGTACTTC.

This clonotype was counted a few times. V is TRBV5-1 and J is TRBJ2-5; the D gene is possibly TRBD1 (6 bases). There are 15 residues in the CDR3. The V gene lost 1 base and the J gene lost 7 bases, with 17 bases spanning the gap. Germline V CDR1 and CDR2: SGHRS, YFSETQ. CDR3 bases: TGCGCCAGCAGCTTGAATCCCCCAGGGGATGGGACCCAGTACTTC. Residues: CASSLNPPGDGTQYF.

V and J are TRBV5-4 and TRBJ2-3, with unresolved D. Germline V lookup: CDR1 SGHNT, CDR2 YYREEE (reference sequence). This CDR3 has 14 amino acids. Between the trimmed V and J ends, which lost 2 bases and 2 bases, there was a span of 9 bases. Here the CDR3 DNA reads TGTGCCAGCAGCTTAAAATCCCCCACAGATACGCAGTATTTT. Translating gives CASSLKSPTDTQYF.

For this clonotype: The conserved closing phenylalanine or tryptophan is absent in this CDR3, likely reflecting a read error. The V gene is TRBV7-2, the J gene TRBJ2-1; 11 nucleotides match TRBD2. V lost 5 bases, J lost 8 bases, and 2 bases stayed unmatched. This CDR3 contains 13 residues. The germline V gene encodes CDR1 SGHTA and CDR2 FQGNSA. The CDR3 here is CASSELAGDEQFY. DNA of the CDR3: TGTGCCAGCAGCGAACTAGCGGGGGATGAGCAGTTCTAC.

This chain links TRBV5-1 with TRBJ1-2, with D possibly TRBD1 on 6 matching bases. In germline, CDR1 is SGHRS, CDR2 YFSETQ. V lost 6 bases and J 6 bases, leaving 12 bases between the germline ends. The CDR3 has 12 residues. The CDR3 protein is CASTAQGNGYTF. Written as DNA, the CDR3 is TGCGCCAGCACGGCCCAGGGGAATGGCTACACCTTC.

This clonotype was observed once. The chain joins TRBV18 to TRBJ2-3; 8 bases agree with TRBD1. The CDR3 is 16 residues long. Per the germline V gene, CDR1 is KGHSH and CDR2 is LQKENI. The junction had 10 bases not matched to a gene; V was cut back by 6 bases and J by 2 bases. The CDR3 DNA reads as TGTGCCAGCTCTCCCCCGGGACAGGTGAACACAGATACGCAGTATTTT. It encodes CASSPPGQVNTDTQYF.

The rearrangement uses TRBV19 and TRBJ2-3, with unresolved D. Trimming pared 4 bases from V and 4 bases from J, leaving 9 bases between. The germline gives CDR1 LNHDA, CDR2 SQIVND (reference sequence). The CDR3 covers 13 residues. The CDR3 sequence: CASSTEGPDTQYF. For the CDR3, the DNA is TGTGCCAGTAGTACTGAAGGTCCAGATACGCAGTATTTT.

This clonotype turned up a few times. The chain carries TRBV20-1 and TRBJ2-5, with 7 nucleotides matching TRBD2. The CDR3 contains 14 residues. The trim removed 0 bases at V and 5 bases at J, leaving 6 bases unmatched. Germline CDR1 and CDR2: DFQATT and SNEGSKA (reference sequence). CDR3 nucleotide sequence: TGCAGTGCTAGAGATCGAGGACTAGGGGAGACCCAGTACTTC. Translated: CSARDRGLGETQYF.

Notes on this clonotype: The junction and the germline gene differ at one end; a read error may be behind it. V usage is TRBV12-3 or TRBV12-4 and J usage is TRBJ1-2; D perhaps matches TRBD1 (5 bases). The CDR3 sequence is 10 residues long. CDR3 residues: CASRYDRIAF. For the CDR3, the DNA is TGTGCCAGCAGATATGACAGAATTGCCTTC.

This clonotype was seen ten or more times. The V call is TRBV5-1, the J call TRBJ2-3; D remains unclear. Deletions cut 0 bases from V and 3 bases from J, with 8 bases between. CDR1 SGHRS and CDR2 YFSETQ come from the germline V gene. This CDR3 is built from 14 residues. DNA for the CDR3: TGCGCCAGCAGCTTGGCGATTACAACAGATACGCAGTATTTT. It translates to CASSLAITTDTQYF.

The chain recombines TRBV3-1 with TRBJ1-2; no clear D. Germline V gene data show CDR1 as LGHDT and CDR2 as YNNKEL (reference sequence). V lost 4 bases to trimming and J lost 8 bases, with 20 bases between them. The CDR3 loop spans 15 amino acids. The CDR3 nucleotides are TGTGCCAGCAGCCGAGAGGTGCAGACGGAATACGGCTACACCTTC. This gives the protein CASSREVQTEYGYTF.